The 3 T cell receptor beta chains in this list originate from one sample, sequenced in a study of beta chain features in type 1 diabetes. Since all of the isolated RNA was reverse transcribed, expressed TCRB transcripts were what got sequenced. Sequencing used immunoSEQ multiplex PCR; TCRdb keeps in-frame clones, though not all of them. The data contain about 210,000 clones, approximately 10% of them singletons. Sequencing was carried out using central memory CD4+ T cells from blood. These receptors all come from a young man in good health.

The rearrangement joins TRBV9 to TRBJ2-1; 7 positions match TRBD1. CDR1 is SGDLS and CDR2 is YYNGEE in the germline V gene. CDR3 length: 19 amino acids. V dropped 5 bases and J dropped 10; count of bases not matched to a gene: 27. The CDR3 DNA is TGTGCCAGCAGTCGAATCGGACAGGAATCTAGCCTTAGGGGGAGAGAGCAGTTCTTC. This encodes CASSRIGQESSLRGREQFF.

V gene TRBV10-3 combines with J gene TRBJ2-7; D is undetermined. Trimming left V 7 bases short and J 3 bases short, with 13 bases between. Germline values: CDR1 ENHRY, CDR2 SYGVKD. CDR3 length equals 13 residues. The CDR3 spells CAITRGAGYEQYF. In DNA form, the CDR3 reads TGTGCCATCACCCGAGGCGCCGGCTACGAGCAGTACTTC.

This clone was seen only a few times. The CDR3 is CAISGKPQEEGTNTGELFF. The CDR3 coding sequence is TGTGCCATCAGTGGAAAACCTCAAGAGGAGGGGACGAACACCGGGGAGCTGTTTTTT. The chain joins TRBV10-3 to TRBJ2-2, with D possibly matching TRBD2 (6 bases). Trimming took 4 bases from V and 0 from J, leaving 21 bases between them. Germline assignment: CDR1 ENHRY and CDR2 SYGVKD. The CDR3 has 19 residues.